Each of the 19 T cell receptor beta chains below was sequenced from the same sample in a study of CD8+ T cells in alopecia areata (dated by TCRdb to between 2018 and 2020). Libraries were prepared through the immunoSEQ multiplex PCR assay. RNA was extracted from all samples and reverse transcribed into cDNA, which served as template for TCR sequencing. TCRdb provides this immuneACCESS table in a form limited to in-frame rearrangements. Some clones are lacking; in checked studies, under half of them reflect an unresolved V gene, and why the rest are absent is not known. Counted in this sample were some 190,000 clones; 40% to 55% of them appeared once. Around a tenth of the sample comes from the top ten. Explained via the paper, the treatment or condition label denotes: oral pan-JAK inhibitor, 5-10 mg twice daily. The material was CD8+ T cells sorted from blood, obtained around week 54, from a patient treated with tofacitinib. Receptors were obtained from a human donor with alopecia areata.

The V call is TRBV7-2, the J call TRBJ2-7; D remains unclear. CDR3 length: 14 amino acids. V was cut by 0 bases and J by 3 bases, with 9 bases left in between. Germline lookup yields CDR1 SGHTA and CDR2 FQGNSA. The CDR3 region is CASSLAGINYEQYF. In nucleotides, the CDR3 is TGTGCCAGCAGCTTAGCTGGCATAAACTACGAGCAGTACTTC.

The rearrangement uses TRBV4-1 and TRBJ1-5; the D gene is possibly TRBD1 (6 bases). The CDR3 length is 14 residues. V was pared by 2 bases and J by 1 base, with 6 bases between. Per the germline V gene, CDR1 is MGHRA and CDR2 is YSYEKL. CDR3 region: CASSQQGSNQPQHF. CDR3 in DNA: TGCGCCAGCAGCCAACAGGGGAGCAATCAGCCCCAGCATTTT.

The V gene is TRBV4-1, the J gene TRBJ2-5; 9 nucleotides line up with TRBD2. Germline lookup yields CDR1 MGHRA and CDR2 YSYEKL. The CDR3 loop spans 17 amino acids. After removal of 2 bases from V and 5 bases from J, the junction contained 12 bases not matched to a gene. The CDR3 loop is CASSQQPAGGLRETQYF. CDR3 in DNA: TGCGCCAGCAGCCAACAACCGGCGGGGGGGCTTCGGGAGACCCAGTACTTC.

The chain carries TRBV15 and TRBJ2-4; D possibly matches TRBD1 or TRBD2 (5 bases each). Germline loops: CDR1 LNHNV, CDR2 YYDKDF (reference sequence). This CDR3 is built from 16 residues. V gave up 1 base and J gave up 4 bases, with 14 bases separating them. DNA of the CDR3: TGTGCCACCAGCAGAGGGGACGGTCATGGGAAAAACATTCAGTACTTC. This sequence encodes CATSRGDGHGKNIQYF. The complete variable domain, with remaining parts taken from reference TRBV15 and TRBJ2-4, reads DAMVIQNPRYQVTQFGKPVTLSCSQTLNHNVMYWYQQKSSQAPKLLFHYYDKDFNNEADTPDNFQSRRPNTSFCFLDIRSPGLGDTAMYLCATSRGDGHGKNIQYFGAGTRLSVL.

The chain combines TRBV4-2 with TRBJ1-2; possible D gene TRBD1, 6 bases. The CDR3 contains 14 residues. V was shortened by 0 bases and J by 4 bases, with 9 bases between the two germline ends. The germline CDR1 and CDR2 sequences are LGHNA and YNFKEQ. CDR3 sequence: CASSQDGQPYGYTF. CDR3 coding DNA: TGTGCCAGCAGCCAAGATGGACAGCCCTATGGCTACACCTTC.

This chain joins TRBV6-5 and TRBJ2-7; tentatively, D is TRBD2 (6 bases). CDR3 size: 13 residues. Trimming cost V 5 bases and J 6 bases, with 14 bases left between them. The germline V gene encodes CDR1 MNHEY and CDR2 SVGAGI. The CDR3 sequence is CASSDAAGIEQYF. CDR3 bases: TGTGCCAGCAGTGACGCCGCGGGGATCGAGCAGTACTTC.

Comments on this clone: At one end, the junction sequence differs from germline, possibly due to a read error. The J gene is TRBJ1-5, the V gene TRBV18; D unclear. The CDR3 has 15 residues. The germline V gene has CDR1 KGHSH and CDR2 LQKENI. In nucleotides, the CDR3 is TGTGCCAGCTCCCCACCTGGCCCGTCATCCCAGCCCCAGCATTTT. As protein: CASSPPGPSSQPQHF.

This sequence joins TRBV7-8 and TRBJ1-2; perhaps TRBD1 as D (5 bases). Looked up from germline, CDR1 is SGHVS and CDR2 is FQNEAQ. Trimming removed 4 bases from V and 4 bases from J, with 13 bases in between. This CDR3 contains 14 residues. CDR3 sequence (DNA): TGTGCCAGCAGCTCCGCGGGGGAAAGCTATGGCTACACCTTC. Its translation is CASSSAGESYGYTF.

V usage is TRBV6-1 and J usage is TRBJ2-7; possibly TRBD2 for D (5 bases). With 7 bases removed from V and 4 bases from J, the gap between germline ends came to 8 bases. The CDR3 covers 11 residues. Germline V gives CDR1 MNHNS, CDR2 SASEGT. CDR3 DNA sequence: TGTGCCAGCACGACGGGGTACGAGCAGTACTTC. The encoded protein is CASTTGYEQYF.

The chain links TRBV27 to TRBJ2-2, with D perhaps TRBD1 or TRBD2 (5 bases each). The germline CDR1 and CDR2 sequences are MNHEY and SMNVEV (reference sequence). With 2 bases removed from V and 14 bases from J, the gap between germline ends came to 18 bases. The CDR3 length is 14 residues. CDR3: CASSLSRVGLELFF. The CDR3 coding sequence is TGTGCCAGCAGTTTAAGCAGGGTCGGACTGGAACTGTTTTTT.

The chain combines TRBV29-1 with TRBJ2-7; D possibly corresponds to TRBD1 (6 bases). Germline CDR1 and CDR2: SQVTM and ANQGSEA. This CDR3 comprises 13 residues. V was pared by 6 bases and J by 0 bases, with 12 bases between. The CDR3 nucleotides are TGCAGCGTATTAAACAGGGACTCCTACGAGCAGTACTTC. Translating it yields CSVLNRDSYEQYF.

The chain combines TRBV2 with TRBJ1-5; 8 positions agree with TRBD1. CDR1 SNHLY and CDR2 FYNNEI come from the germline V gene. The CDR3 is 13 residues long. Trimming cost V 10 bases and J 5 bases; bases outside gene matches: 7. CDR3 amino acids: CATGSRGHQPQHF. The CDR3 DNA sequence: TGTGCCACCGGTAGCAGGGGGCATCAGCCCCAGCATTTT.

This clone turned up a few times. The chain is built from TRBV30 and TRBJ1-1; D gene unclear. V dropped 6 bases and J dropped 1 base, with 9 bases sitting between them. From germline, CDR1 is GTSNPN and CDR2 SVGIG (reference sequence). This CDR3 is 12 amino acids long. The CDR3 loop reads CACPLGNTEAFF. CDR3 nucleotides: TGTGCCTGCCCCCTAGGGAACACTGAAGCTTTCTTT.

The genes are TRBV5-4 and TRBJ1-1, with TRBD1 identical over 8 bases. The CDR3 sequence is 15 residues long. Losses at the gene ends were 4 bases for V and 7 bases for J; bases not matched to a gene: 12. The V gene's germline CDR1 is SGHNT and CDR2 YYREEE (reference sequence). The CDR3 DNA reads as TGTGCCAGCAGCATTCAGGGGGCGCCCCCGGTTGAAGCTTTCTTT. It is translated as CASSIQGAPPVEAFF.

The CDR3 DNA reads as TGCAGCGTTGAAGAGGTAGTCCGAGGAACCTACGAGCAGTACTTC. The encoded protein is CSVEEVVRGTYEQYF. This sequence joins TRBV29-1 and TRBJ2-7; D is ambiguous. Germline CDR1 and CDR2: SQVTM and ANQGSEA. CDR3 size: 15 residues. V dropped 0 bases and J dropped 2 bases, with 14 bases sitting between them.

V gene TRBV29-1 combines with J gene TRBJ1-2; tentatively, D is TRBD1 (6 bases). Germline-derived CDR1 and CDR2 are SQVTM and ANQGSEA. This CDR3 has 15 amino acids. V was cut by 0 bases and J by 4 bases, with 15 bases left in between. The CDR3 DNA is TGCAGCGTTGAAGATGAGGACAGTTCGGGCTATGGCTACACCTTC. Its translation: CSVEDEDSSGYGYTF. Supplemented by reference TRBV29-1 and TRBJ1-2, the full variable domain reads SAVISQKPSRDICQRGTSLTIQCQVDSQVTMMFWYRQQPGQSLTLIATANQGSEATYESGFVIDKFPISRPNLTFSTLTVSNMSPEDSSIYLCSVEDEDSSGYGYTFGSGTRLTVV.

CDR3 bases: TGTGCCAGCAGCGCGGCTTTCAATGGCTACACCTTC. It is translated as CASSAAFNGYTF. This chain uses TRBV7-2 with TRBJ1-2; D gene ambiguous. From germline, CDR1 is SGHTA and CDR2 FQGNSA. The CDR3 sequence is 12 residues long. Deletions cut 5 bases from V and 6 bases from J, with 10 bases between. The whole variable domain, filled in from reference TRBV7-2 and TRBJ1-2, reads GAGVSQSPSNKVTEKGKDVELRCDPISGHTALYWYRQSLGQGLEFLIYFQGNSAPDKSGLPSDRFSAERTGGSVSTLTIQRTQQEDSAVYLCASSAAFNGYTFGSGTRLTVV.

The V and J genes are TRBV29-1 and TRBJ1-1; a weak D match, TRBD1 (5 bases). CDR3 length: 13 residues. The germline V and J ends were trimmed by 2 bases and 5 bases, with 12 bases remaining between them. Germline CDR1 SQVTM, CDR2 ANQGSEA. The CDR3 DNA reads TGCAGCGTTGAAAGGGGCAGGGAGACTGAAGCTTTCTTT. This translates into CSVERGRETEAFF. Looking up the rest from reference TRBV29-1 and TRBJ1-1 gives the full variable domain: SAVISQKPSRDICQRGTSLTIQCQVDSQVTMMFWYRQQPGQSLTLIATANQGSEATYESGFVIDKFPISRPNLTFSTLTVSNMSPEDSSIYLCSVERGRETEAFFGQGTRLTVV.

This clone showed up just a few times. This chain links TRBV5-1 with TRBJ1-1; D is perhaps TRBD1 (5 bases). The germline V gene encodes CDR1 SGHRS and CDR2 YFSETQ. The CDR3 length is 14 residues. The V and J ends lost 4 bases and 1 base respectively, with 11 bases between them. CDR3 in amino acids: CASSLSGGNTEAFF. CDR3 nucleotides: TGCGCCAGCAGCCTGTCGGGGGGGAACACTGAAGCTTTCTTT.